This record covers a single T cell receptor (beta chain). The CDR3 is 15 residues long. Per the germline V gene, CDR1 is KGHSH and CDR2 is LQKENI. V lost 3 bases, J lost 5 bases, and 13 bases lay in between. Repertoires were generated with immunoSEQ multiplex PCR, while TCRdb's copy carries only in-frame clones and drops some. The repertoire holds about 190,000 clones, with approximately 79% as singletons. This entry comes from a study of blood T cell repertoires in COVID-19. On the study more broadly: From T cells, B-cell-depleted T cells, or PBMCs came the material, which was cDNA or gDNA.

The material sequenced was peripheral blood. The origin of this receptor is a man aged 55 to 69 with active or convalescent COVID-19. The rearrangement joins TRBV18 to TRBJ1-4; D possibly corresponds to TRBD1 (6 bases). The CDR3 DNA is TGTGCCAGCTCACCGGTAGGGGGAAGAAATGAAAAACTGTTTTTT. It is translated as CASSPVGGRNEKLFF.